The sequence of this T cell receptor beta chain was determined in a study of T cell repertoires in cytomegalovirus infection. Study-level information: Selection of CMV epitopes for the study included recently identified HLA-C-restricted and well-studied HLA-B-restricted ones. Study-level results: Predominance within the ex vivo response was attributable to HLA-C-restricted CMV-specific TCR beta clonotypes.

CDR1 and CDR2 (germline): MNHEY, SMNVEV (reference sequence). This CDR3 has 15 amino acids. V was cut by 6 bases and J by 3 bases, with 17 bases left in between. This clonotype was picked up a small number of times. What it binds is unknown. Using its own MiXCR run on the reads, TCRdb lists one record per CDR3 protein. The table has fewer than 1,000,000 distinct CDR3 sequences, 30% to 40% seen once; the top ten hold 11% to 15%. This chain joins TRBV27 and TRBJ1-2; a weak D match, TRBD1 (6 bases). This TCR derives from a human donor in good health (CMV status not recorded). Some clones in this sample may be carry-over from other donors' samples. Sequences were derived from cultured CD8+ T cells from PBMCs, sampled from culture after CMV antigen stimulation. The CDR3 loop is CASSSRGGTHYGYTF. CDR3 in DNA: TGTGCCAGCAGCTCGCGAGGGGGGACTCACTATGGCTACACCTTC.